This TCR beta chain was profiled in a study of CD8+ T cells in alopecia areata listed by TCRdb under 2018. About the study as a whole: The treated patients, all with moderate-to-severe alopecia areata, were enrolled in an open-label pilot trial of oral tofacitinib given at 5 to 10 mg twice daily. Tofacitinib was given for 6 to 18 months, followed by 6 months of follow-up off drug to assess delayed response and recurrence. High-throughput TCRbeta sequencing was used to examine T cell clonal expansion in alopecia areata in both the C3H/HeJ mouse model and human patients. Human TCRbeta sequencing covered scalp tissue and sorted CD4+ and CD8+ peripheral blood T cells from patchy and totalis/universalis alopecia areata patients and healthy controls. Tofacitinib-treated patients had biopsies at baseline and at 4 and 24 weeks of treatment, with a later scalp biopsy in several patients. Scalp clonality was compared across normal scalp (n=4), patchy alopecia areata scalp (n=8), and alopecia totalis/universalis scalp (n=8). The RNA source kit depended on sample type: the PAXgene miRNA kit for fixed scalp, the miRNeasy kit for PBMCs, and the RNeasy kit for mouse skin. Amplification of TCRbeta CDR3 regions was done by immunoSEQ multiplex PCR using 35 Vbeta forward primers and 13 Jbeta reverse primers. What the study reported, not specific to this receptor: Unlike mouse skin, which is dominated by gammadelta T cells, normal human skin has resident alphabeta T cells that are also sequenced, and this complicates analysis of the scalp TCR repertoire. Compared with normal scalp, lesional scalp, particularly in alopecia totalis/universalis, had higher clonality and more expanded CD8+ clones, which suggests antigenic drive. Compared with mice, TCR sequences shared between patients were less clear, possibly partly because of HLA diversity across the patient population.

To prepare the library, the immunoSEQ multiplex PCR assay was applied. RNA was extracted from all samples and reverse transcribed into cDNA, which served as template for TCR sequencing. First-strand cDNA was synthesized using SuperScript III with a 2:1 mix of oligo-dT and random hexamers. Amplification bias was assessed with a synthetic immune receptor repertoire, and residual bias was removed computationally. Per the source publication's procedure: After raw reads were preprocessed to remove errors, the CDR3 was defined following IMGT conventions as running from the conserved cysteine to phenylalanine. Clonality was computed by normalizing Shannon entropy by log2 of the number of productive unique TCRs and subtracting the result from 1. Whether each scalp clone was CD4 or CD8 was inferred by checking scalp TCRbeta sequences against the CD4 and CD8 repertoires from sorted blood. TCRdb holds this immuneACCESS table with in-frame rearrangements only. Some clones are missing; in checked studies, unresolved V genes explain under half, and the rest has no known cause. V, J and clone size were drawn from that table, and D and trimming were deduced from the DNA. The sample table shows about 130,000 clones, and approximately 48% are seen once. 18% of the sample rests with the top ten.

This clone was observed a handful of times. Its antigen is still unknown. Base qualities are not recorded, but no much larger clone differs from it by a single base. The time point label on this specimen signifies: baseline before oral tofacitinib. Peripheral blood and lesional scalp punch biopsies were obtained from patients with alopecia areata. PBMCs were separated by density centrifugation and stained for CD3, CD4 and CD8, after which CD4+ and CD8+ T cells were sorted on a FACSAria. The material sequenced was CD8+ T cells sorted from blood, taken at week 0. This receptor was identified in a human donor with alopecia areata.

The DNA is TGTGCCAGCAGCGTAGGGGTCATGGGCACTGAAGCTTTCTTT. It codes for CASSVGVMGTEAFF. The rearranged chain carries TRBV7-9 and TRBJ1-1, with TRBD1 tentatively as D gene (5 bases match). The CDR3, from cysteine to phenylalanine, totals 14 residues. Just CDR3 DNA is preserved here, 42 bases in frame from base 1. V is shortened by 5 bases, J by 4 bases, and the region joining them spans 14 bases. Based on the germline V gene (reference sequence), the CDR1 and CDR2 sequences are SEHNR and FQNEAQ.